This T cell receptor (beta chain) was obtained from a study of CD8 T cells in ankylosing spondylitis. Whole-study results and caveats: Roughly eight highly homologous variants made up a TCR beta motif, and this motif appeared characteristic of ankylosing spondylitis blood.

Germline assignment: CDR1 SNHLY and CDR2 FYNNEI. The CDR3 extends over 14 amino acids. The trim removed 6 bases at V and 5 bases at J, leaving 6 bases unmatched. On this clonotype: Its antigen is unknown.

TCRdb re-called the 5' RACE reads with MiXCR, one entry per CDR3 protein. There are about 90,000 distinct CDR3 sequences in the sample; roughly 8.8% occur only once, and approximately 30% lies in the top ten. The sequencing sample was made of blood, either unsorted or a sorted T cell fraction (not recorded which). The sequence was collected from a male donor with ankylosing spondylitis. This chain joins TRBV2 and TRBJ2-7; 11 positions match TRBD2. CDR3 sequence: CASRMTSGMHEQYF. CDR3 in DNA: TGTGCCAGCAGGATGACTAGCGGGATGCACGAGCAGTACTTC.